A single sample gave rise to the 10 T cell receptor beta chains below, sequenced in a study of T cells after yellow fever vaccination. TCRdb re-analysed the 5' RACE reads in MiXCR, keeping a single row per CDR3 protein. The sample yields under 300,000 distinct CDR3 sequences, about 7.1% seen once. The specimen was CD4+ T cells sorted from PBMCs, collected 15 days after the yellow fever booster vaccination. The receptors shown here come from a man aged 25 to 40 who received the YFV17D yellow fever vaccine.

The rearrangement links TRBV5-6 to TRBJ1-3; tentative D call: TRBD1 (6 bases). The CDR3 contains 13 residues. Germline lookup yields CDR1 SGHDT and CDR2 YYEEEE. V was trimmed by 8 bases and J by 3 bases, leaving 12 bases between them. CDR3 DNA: TGTGCCAGTATGGGGACAAGTGGAAACACCATATATTTT. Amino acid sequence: CASMGTSGNTIYF.

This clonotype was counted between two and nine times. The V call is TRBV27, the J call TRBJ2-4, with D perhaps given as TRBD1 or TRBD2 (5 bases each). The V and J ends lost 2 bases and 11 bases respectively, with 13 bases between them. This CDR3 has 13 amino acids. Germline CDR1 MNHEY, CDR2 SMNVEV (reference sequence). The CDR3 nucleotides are TGTGCCAGCAGTTTAGCCCCCGGGACCCTTCAGTACTTC. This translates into CASSLAPGTLQYF.

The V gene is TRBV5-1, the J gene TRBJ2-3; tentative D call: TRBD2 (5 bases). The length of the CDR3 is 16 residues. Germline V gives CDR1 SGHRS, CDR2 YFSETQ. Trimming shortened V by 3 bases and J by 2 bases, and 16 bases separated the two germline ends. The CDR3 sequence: CASSSRVQISTDTQYF. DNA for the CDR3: TGCGCCAGCAGCTCGAGGGTCCAGATATCCACAGATACGCAGTATTTT.

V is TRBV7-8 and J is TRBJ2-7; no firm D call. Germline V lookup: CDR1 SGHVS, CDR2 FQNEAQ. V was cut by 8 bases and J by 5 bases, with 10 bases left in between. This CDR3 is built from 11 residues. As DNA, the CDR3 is TGTGCCAGCCGAGCTATCAACGAGCAGTACTTC. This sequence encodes CASRAINEQYF.

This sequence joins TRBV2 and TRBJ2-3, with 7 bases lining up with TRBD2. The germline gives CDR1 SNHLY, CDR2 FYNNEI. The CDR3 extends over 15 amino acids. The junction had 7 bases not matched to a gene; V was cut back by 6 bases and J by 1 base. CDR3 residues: CASRKGLAGTDTQYF. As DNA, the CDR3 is TGTGCCAGCAGGAAGGGGCTAGCGGGCACAGATACGCAGTATTTT.

CDR3 protein: CSAQGADEQYF. Here the CDR3 DNA reads TGCAGCGCCCAGGGGGCCGATGAGCAGTACTTC. The rearrangement links TRBV29-1 to TRBJ2-7, with TRBD1 matching over 8 bases. J lost 7 bases, V lost 7 bases, and 6 bases had no gene match. This CDR3 contains 11 residues. Germline CDR1 reads SQVTM; CDR2 reads ANQGSEA.

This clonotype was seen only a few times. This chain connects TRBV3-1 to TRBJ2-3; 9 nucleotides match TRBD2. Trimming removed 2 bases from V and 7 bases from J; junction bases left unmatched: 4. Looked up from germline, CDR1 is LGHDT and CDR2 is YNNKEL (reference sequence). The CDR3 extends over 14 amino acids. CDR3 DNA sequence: TGTGCCAGCAGCCAACTTAGCGGGAGTTATACGCAGTATTTT. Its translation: CASSQLSGSYTQYF.

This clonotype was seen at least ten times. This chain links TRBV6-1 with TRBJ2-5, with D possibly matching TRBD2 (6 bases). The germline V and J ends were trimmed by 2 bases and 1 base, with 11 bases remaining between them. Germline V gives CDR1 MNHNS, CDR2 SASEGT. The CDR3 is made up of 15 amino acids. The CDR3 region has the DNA TGTGCCAGCAGTGAATGGCGGGGCCTCCAAGAGACCCAGTACTTC. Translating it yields CASSEWRGLQETQYF.

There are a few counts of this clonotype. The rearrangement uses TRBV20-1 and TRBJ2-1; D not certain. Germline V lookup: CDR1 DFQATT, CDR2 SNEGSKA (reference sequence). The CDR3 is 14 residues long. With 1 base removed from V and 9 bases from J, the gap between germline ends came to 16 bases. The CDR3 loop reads CSARVGSSPGEQFF. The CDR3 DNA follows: TGCAGTGCTAGAGTCGGGTCGAGTCCTGGTGAGCAGTTCTTC.

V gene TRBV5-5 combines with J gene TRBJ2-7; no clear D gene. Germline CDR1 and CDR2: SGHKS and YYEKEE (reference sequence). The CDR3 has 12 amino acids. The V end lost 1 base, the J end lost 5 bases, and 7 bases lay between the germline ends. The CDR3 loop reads CASSLLSHEQYF. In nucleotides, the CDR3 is TGTGCCAGCAGCTTGTTATCCCACGAGCAGTACTTC.